The source of this TCR beta chain is a study of CD8 T cells in ankylosing spondylitis. Study-level findings and limits: The authors found the disease-linked clones to be CD8+ and relatively rare in peripheral blood. Reports of some motif variants in reactive arthritis synovial fluid and blood predate this one. Ankylosing spondylitis blood appeared to be characterized by a TCR beta motif of about eight highly homologous variants.

Details on this clonotype: Its specificity is not known.

The CDR3 length is 13 residues. V was trimmed by 7 bases and J by 6 bases, leaving 15 bases between them. Germline CDR1 is LNHDA and CDR2 is SQIVND (reference sequence). In making TCR beta libraries, quantitative 5'-RACE with molecular barcodes was used. TCRdb re-called the 5' RACE reads with MiXCR, one entry per CDR3 protein. The top ten hold about 16% of the sample, which has about 390,000 distinct CDR3 sequences, under 25% seen once. The rearrangement uses TRBV19 and TRBJ1-2; perhaps TRBD1 as D (6 bases). This TCR derives from a male donor with ankylosing spondylitis. Sample: blood, either unsorted or a sorted T cell fraction (not recorded which). CDR3 region: CASTGAEVDGYTF. The CDR3 nucleotides read TGTGCCAGTACGGGGGCGGAAGTAGATGGCTACACCTTC. Using reference TRBV19 and TRBJ1-2 for the parts outside the CDR3, the full variable domain is DGGITQSPKYLFRKEGQNVTLSCEQNLNHDAMYWYRQDPGQGLRLIYYSQIVNDFQKGDIAEGYSVSREKKESFPLTVTSAQKNPTAFYLCASTGAEVDGYTFGSGTRLTVV.